Following are 26 T cell receptor beta chains from one sample sequenced in a study of cytomegalovirus exposure and HLA in healthy donors. Primers included in the PCR were 60 Vbeta and 13 Jbeta primers. Measured with immunoSEQ multiplex PCR; TCRdb has only the in-frame clones, and not every one. The sample has 85,000 to 100,000 clones; roughly 67% are singletons. Sequenced: PBMCs. Source of these receptors: a human donor in good health.

This clone appeared a single time. The chain carries TRBV19 and TRBJ1-5; D gene ambiguous. The CDR3 is made up of 15 amino acids. Trimming took 3 bases from V and 5 from J, leaving 14 bases between them. Germline values: CDR1 LNHDA, CDR2 SQIVND (reference sequence). DNA for the CDR3: TGTGCCAGTAGTATTACAAGTTCCCTCTATCAGCCCCAGCATTTT. Translated: CASSITSSLYQPQHF.

This clone was observed a few times. The J gene is TRBJ1-4, the V gene TRBV5-4; a possible D gene is TRBD1 (6 bases). With 4 bases removed from V and 7 bases from J, the gap between germline ends came to 14 bases. The CDR3 spans 14 residues. In germline, CDR1 is SGHNT, CDR2 YYREEE (reference sequence). CDR3 coding DNA: TGTGCCAGCAGCCCACAGGGTTTTGGTGAAAAACTGTTTTTT. Translation: CASSPQGFGEKLFF.

J is TRBJ2-7 and V is TRBV5-5; 12 bases are shared with TRBD2. After removal of 6 bases from V and 1 base from J, the junction contained 14 bases not matched to a gene. Germline CDR1 reads SGHKS; CDR2 reads YYEKEE (reference sequence). This CDR3 has 18 amino acids. This chain's CDR3 is CASTPSWLAGGISYEQYF. In DNA, the CDR3 is TGTGCCAGCACCCCAAGTTGGCTAGCGGGGGGGATTTCCTACGAGCAGTACTTC.

The rearrangement uses TRBV19 and TRBJ1-4; D gene uncertain. Germline lookup yields CDR1 LNHDA and CDR2 SQIVND (reference sequence). The CDR3 is 14 amino acids. V lost 3 bases to trimming and J lost 0 bases, with 5 bases between them. The CDR3 region is CASSMASTNEKLFF. CDR3 nucleotide sequence: TGTGCCAGTAGTATGGCTTCAACTAATGAAAAACTGTTTTTT.

Concerning this clone itself: This may arise from a read error, as a much more abundant clone is one base away. This chain joins TRBV7-2 and TRBJ2-7; D remains unclear. V was cut by 4 bases and J by 2 bases, with 3 bases left in between. Looked up from germline, CDR1 is SGHTA and CDR2 is FQGNSA. The CDR3 loop spans 11 amino acids. In DNA form, the CDR3 reads TGTGCCAGCAGCTCGGCCTACGAGCAGTACTTC. It yields the protein CASSSAYEQYF.

The rearrangement joins TRBV7-2 to TRBJ1-2, with D maybe TRBD1 (5 bases). The V and J ends lost 1 base and 8 bases respectively, with 14 bases between them. This CDR3 spans 14 amino acids. The germline V gene encodes CDR1 SGHTA and CDR2 FQGNSA. The CDR3 region has the DNA TGTGCCAGCAGCTTAGGCCCAGGGCTTAGAGGCTACACCTTC. Protein: CASSLGPGLRGYTF.

The gene calls are TRBV29-1 and TRBJ2-7; D is possibly TRBD2 (6 bases). Germline CDR1 reads SQVTM; CDR2 reads ANQGSEA. The V end was cut by 5 bases, the J end by 5 bases, with 7 bases between. The CDR3 consists of 10 residues. The CDR3 DNA is TGCAGCGTTCGCGGGAACGAGCAGTACTTC. Protein product: CSVRGNEQYF.

This clone has just one count. The chain recombines TRBV4-3 with TRBJ2-5; TRBD1 agrees at 7 bases. The end of the DNA fits TRBJ2-7 better, so the J call may be wrong. The CDR3 contains 17 residues. The germline CDR1 and CDR2 sequences are LGHNA and YSLEER. CDR3 sequence: CASSQVLSGQEHYEQYF. The CDR3 coding sequence is TGCGCCAGCAGCCAAGTGTTATCTGGACAGGAGCACTACGAGCAGTACTTC.

This clone showed up just a few times. V is TRBV5-5 and J is TRBJ1-4; D might be TRBD1 (5 bases). V shed 4 bases and J shed 0 bases, with 22 bases lying between them. The length of the CDR3 is 19 residues. CDR1 and CDR2 (germline): SGHKS, YYEKEE (reference sequence). DNA of the CDR3: TGTGCCAGCAGCCCTAGCGACAGAAGTACCGAAGCAACTAATGAAAAACTGTTTTTT. Translating it yields CASSPSDRSTEATNEKLFF.

The J gene is TRBJ1-2, the V gene TRBV2; 9 positions agree with TRBD1. Losses at the gene ends were 6 bases for V and 2 bases for J; bases not matched to a gene: 4. Germline V gene sequence: CDR1 SNHLY, CDR2 FYNNEI. The CDR3 extends over 14 amino acids. The CDR3 nucleotides read TGTGCCAGCAGGGCCGGGACAGGGAACTATGGCTACACCTTC. It specifies CASRAGTGNYGYTF.

The genes are TRBV6-5 and TRBJ1-2; TRBD1 matches 7 bases. This CDR3 has 13 amino acids. Germline CDR1 reads MNHEY; CDR2 reads SVGAGI. V lost 5 bases and J lost 8; bases outside the gene matches: 8. In DNA, the CDR3 is TGTGCCAGCAGTACCGACAGGGTAATGGGCTACACCTTC. As protein: CASSTDRVMGYTF.

The chain links TRBV7-2 to TRBJ2-7, with TRBD1 matching over 8 bases. From germline, CDR1 is SGHTA and CDR2 FQGNSA. CDR3 length equals 14 residues. V shed 1 base, J shed 2 bases, and the junction held 1 base outside the gene matches. Here the CDR3 DNA reads TGTGCCAGCAGCTTAGAACAGGGGGCCTACGAGCAGTACTTC. Protein sequence: CASSLEQGAYEQYF.

V is TRBV5-6 and J is TRBJ2-1; D unclear. Germline CDR1 is SGHDT and CDR2 is YYEEEE. This CDR3 spans 15 amino acids. V lost 2 bases and J lost 0, with 9 bases in between. The CDR3 DNA reads TGTGCCAGCAGCTTAGGAGAGAGCTCCTACAATGAGCAGTTCTTC. Protein product: CASSLGESSYNEQFF.

The chain couples TRBV27 to TRBJ1-1, with D unresolved. Trimming pared 6 bases from V and 5 bases from J, leaving 13 bases between. Germline CDR1 is MNHEY and CDR2 is SMNVEV (reference sequence). The CDR3 runs to 13 residues. This chain's CDR3 is CASRGPVGTEAFF. CDR3 sequence (DNA): TGTGCCAGCAGGGGCCCGGTCGGAACTGAAGCTTTCTTT.

The chain recombines TRBV10-3 with TRBJ2-7; D may be TRBD2 (5 bases). Germline V gene data show CDR1 as ENHRY and CDR2 as SYGVKD. This CDR3 is built from 15 residues. V lost 5 bases and J 4 bases, leaving 18 bases between the germline ends. CDR3 sequence reads: CAISSPTRDSYEQYF. The CDR3 bases are TGTGCCATCAGTTCCCCCACACGGGATTCTTACGAGCAGTACTTC.

This clone was counted only a few times. This chain links TRBV18 with TRBJ2-6, with TRBD1 identical over 8 bases. The CDR3 totals 19 residues. In germline, CDR1 is KGHSH, CDR2 LQKENI. V shed 4 bases and J 0 bases; nucleotides not matched to a gene: 11. As DNA, the CDR3 is TGTGCCAGCTCACACCCTGGACAGGGCTCCCCCTCTGGGGCCAACGTCCTGACTTTC. Its translation is CASSHPGQGSPSGANVLTF.

This clone was picked up a small number of times. The V call is TRBV23-1, the J call TRBJ2-1; tentatively, D is TRBD2 (7 bases). TRBV23-1 is an ORF, with its function uncertain. The CDR3 runs to 15 residues. V was shortened by 6 bases and J by 6 bases, with 18 bases between the two germline ends. The CDR3 spells CASSPRGGASNEQFF. In DNA, the CDR3 is TGCGCCAGCAGCCCGAGGGGGGGGGCAAGCAATGAGCAGTTCTTC.

This chain uses TRBV5-6 with TRBJ2-7, with TRBD2 matching 8 bases. V lost 2 bases, J lost 0 bases, and 7 bases stayed unmatched. Germline V gives CDR1 SGHDT, CDR2 YYEEEE. CDR3 size: 16 residues. CDR3 bases: TGTGCCAGCAGCTTAGAGGGACTAGATAACTCCTACGAGCAGTACTTC. Protein product: CASSLEGLDNSYEQYF. The variable domain in full, with the rest retrieved from reference TRBV5-6 and TRBJ2-7, is DAGVTQSPTHLIKTRGQQVTLRCSPKSGHDTVSWYQQALGQGPQFIFQYYEEEERQRGNFPDRFSGHQFPNYSSELNVNALLLGDSALYLCASSLEGLDNSYEQYFGPGTRLTVT.

The chain joins TRBV5-6 to TRBJ2-5, with D tentatively TRBD1 (5 bases). This CDR3 is 14 amino acids long. Germline CDR1 and CDR2: SGHDT and YYEEEE. The germline V and J ends were trimmed by 3 bases and 5 bases, with 14 bases remaining between them. CDR3 loop: CASSSVRAGETQYF. CDR3 in DNA: TGTGCCAGCAGCTCGGTAAGGGCAGGGGAGACCCAGTACTTC. Full variable domain (missing parts from reference TRBV5-6 and TRBJ2-5): DAGVTQSPTHLIKTRGQQVTLRCSPKSGHDTVSWYQQALGQGPQFIFQYYEEEERQRGNFPDRFSGHQFPNYSSELNVNALLLGDSALYLCASSSVRAGETQYFGPGTRLLVL.

This clone was observed a few times. The rearrangement links TRBV7-3 to TRBJ2-3; 13 bases match TRBD2. The J segment lost 5 bases and the V segment lost 5 bases, leaving 4 bases of the junction unmatched. CDR3 length: 15 residues. CDR1 and CDR2 from the germline V gene are SGHTA and FQGTGA. The CDR3 bases are TGTGCCAGCAGCCCACTAGCGGGGGGGCGAGATACGCAGTATTTT. This codes for CASSPLAGGRDTQYF.

The rearrangement joins TRBV7-3 to TRBJ2-1; 8 positions match TRBD1. The CDR3 is made up of 14 amino acids. The junction had 2 bases not matched to a gene; V was cut back by 4 bases and J by 3 bases. Germline-derived CDR1 and CDR2 are SGHTA and FQGTGA. The DNA for the CDR3 is TGTGCCAGCAGCTCACAGGGGGTCTACAATGAGCAGTTCTTC. Translated, it gives CASSSQGVYNEQFF. The full variable domain, its missing parts supplied by reference TRBV7-3 and TRBJ2-1, is GAGVSQTPSNKVTEKGKYVELRCDPISGHTALYWYRQSLGQGPEFLIYFQGTGAADDSGLPNDRFFAVRPEGSVSTLKIQRTERGDSAVYLCASSSQGVYNEQFFGPGTRLTVL.

The chain couples TRBV18 to TRBJ1-4, with D hard to call. CDR1 is KGHSH, CDR2 LQKENI, per germline. Deletions cut 0 bases from V and 8 bases from J, with 7 bases between. The CDR3 spans 13 residues. The CDR3 sequence: CASSPPGSEKLFF. CDR3 bases: TGTGCCAGCTCACCACCGGGTAGCGAAAAACTGTTTTTT.

This rearrangement joins TRBV7-2 to TRBJ1-4; D uncertain. Germline loops: CDR1 SGHTA, CDR2 FQGNSA. The CDR3 is 14 amino acids. The V end lost 2 bases, the J end lost 2 bases, and 6 bases lay between the germline ends. CDR3 nucleotides: TGTGCCAGCAGCTTACGGGGTACTAATGAAAAACTGTTTTTT. This translates into CASSLRGTNEKLFF. The full variable domain, its missing parts supplied by reference TRBV7-2 and TRBJ1-4, is GAGVSQSPSNKVTEKGKDVELRCDPISGHTALYWYRQSLGQGLEFLIYFQGNSAPDKSGLPSDRFSAERTGGSVSTLTIQRTQQEDSAVYLCASSLRGTNEKLFFGSGTQLSVL.

The chain joins TRBV5-5 to TRBJ2-3, with D perhaps matching TRBD1 (6 bases). Per germline, CDR1 SGHKS and CDR2 YYEKEE (reference sequence). The CDR3 runs 14 residues. Trimming removed 2 bases from V and 3 bases from J, with 10 bases in between. CDR3 loop: CASSLIRGTDTQYF. CDR3 bases: TGTGCCAGCAGCTTAATCAGGGGTACAGATACGCAGTATTTT. Filled out from reference TRBV5-5 and TRBJ2-3, the complete variable domain reads DAGVTQSPTHLIKTRGQQVTLRCSPISGHKSVSWYQQVLGQGPQFIFQYYEKEERGRGNFPDRFSARQFPNYSSELNVNALLLGDSALYLCASSLIRGTDTQYFGPGTRLTVL.

The chain joins TRBV9 to TRBJ2-1, with a possible D match to TRBD2 (6 bases). V was cut by 4 bases and J by 6 bases, with 11 bases left in between. Germline V lookup: CDR1 SGDLS, CDR2 YYNGEE. The CDR3 runs 13 residues. The CDR3, as DNA: TGTGCCAGCAGCTCTTTCGGGGGCAATGAGCAGTTCTTC. It encodes CASSSFGGNEQFF.

The chain links TRBV5-8 to TRBJ1-6, with D unresolved. Looked up from germline, CDR1 is SGHTS and CDR2 is YDEGEE. The CDR3 sequence is 16 residues long. Deletions cut 5 bases from V and 0 bases from J, with 12 bases between. The CDR3 reads CASRYEGSSYNSPLHF. The CDR3 nucleotides read TGTGCCAGCAGGTACGAAGGGAGCTCCTATAATTCACCCCTCCACTTT.